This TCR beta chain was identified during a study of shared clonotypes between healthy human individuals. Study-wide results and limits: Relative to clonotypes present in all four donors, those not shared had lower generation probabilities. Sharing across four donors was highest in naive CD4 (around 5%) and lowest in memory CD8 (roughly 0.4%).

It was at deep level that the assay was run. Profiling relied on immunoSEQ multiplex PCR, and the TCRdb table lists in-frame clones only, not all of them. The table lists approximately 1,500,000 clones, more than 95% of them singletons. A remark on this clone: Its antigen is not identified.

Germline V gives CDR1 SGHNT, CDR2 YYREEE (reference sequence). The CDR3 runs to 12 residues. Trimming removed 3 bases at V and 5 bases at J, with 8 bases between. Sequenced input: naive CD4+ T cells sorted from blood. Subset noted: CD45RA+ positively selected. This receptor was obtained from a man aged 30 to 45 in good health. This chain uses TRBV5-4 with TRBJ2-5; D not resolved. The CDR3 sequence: CASSYPLETQYF. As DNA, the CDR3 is TGTGCCAGCAGCTACCCTTTGGAGACCCAGTACTTC.